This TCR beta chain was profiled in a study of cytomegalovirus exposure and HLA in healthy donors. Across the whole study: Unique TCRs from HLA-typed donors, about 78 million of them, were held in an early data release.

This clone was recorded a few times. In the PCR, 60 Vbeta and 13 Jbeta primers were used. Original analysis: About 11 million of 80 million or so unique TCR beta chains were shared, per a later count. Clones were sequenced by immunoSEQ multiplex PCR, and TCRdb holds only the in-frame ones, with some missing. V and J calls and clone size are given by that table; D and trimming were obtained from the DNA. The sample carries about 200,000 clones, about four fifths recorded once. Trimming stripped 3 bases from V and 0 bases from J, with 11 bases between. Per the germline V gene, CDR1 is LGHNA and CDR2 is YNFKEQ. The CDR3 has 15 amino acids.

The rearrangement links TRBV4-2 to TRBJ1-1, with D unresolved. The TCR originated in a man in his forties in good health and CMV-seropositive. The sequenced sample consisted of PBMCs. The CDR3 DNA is TGTGCCAGCAGCCAGTCAGTAGCTCTGAACACTGAAGCTTTCTTT. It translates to CASSQSVALNTEAFF.